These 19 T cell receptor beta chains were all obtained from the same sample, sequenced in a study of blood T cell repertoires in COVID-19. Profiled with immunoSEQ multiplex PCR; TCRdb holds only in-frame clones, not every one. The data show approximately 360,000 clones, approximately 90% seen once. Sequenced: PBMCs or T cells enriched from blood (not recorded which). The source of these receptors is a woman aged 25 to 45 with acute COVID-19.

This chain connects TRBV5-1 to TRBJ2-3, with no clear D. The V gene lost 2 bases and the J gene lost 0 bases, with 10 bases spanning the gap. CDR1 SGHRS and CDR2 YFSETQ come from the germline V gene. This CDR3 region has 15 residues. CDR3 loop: CASSFASLSTDTQYF. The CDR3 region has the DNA TGCGCCAGCAGCTTCGCGTCTCTTAGCACAGATACGCAGTATTTT.

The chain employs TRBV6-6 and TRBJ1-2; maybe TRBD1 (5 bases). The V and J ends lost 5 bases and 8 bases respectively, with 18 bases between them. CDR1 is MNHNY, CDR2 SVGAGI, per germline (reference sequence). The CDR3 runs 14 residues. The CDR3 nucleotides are TGTGCCAGCAGTCTCGAAGGGGAGGGGCTGGGCTACACCTTC. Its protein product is CASSLEGEGLGYTF.

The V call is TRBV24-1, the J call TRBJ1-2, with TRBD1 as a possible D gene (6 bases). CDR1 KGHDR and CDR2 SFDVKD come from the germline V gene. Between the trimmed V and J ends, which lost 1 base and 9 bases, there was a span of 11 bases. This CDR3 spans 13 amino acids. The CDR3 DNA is TGTGCCACCAGTGATTTAGACAGGCGTAGCTACACCTTC. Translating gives CATSDLDRRSYTF.

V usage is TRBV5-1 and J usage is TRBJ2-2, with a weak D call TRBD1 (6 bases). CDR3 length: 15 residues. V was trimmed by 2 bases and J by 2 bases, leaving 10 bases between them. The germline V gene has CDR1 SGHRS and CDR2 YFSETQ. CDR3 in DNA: TGCGCCAGCAGCTTCAGGGGACCTAACACCGGGGAGCTGTTTTTT. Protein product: CASSFRGPNTGELFF.

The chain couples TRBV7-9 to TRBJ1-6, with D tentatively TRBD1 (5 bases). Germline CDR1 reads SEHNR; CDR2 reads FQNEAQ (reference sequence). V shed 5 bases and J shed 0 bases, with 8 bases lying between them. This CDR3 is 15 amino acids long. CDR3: CASSRQSSYNSPLHF. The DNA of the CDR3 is TGTGCCAGCAGCAGACAGAGCTCCTATAATTCACCCCTCCACTTT. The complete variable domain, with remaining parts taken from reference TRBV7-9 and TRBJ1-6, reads DTGVSQNPRHKITKRGQNVTFRCDPISEHNRLYWYRQTLGQGPEFLTYFQNEAQLEKSRLLSDRFSAERPKGSFSTLEIQRTEQGDSAMYLCASSRQSSYNSPLHFGNGTRLTVT.

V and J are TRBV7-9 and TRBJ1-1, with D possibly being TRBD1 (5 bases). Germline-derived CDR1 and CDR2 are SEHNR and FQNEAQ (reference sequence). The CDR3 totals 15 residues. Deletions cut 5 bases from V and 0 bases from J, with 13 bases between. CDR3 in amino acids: CASSGRGGMNTEAFF. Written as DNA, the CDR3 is TGTGCCAGCAGCGGACGCGGGGGAATGAACACTGAAGCTTTCTTT.

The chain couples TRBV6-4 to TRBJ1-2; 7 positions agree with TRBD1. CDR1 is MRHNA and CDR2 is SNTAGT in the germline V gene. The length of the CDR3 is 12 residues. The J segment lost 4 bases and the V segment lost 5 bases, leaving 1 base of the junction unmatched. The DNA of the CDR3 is TGTGCCAGCAGTAACAGGGGCTATGGCTACACCTTC. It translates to CASSNRGYGYTF.

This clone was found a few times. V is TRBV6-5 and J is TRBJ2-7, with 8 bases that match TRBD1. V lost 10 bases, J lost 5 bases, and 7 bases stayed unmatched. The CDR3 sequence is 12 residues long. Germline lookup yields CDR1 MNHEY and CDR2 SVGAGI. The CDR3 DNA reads TGTGCCACCCGGACAGGGCTCAACGAGCAGTACTTC. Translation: CATRTGLNEQYF.

The CDR3 is CASSPRTGGDYTEAFF. The CDR3 coding sequence is TGTGCCAGCAGCCCCAGGACAGGGGGAGATTACACTGAAGCTTTCTTT. V and J are TRBV7-9 and TRBJ1-1; 10 bases agree with TRBD1. The CDR3 covers 16 residues. Germline CDR1 reads SEHNR; CDR2 reads FQNEAQ (reference sequence). V shed 5 bases, J shed 3 bases, and the junction held 9 bases outside the gene matches.

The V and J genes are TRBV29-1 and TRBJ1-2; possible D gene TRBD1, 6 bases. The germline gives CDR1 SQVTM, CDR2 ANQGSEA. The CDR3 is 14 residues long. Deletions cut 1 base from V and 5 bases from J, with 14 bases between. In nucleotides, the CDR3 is TGCAGCGTTGAAGGGCAGGGGATAGGATATGGCTACACCTTC. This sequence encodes CSVEGQGIGYGYTF.

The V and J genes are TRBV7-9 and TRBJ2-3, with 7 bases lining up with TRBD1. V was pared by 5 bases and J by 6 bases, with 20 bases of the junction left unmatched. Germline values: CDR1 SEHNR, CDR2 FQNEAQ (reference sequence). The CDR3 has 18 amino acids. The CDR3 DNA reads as TGTGCCAGCAGCCCTGGGGACCCGGGACAGTACGACATTGATACGCAGTATTTT. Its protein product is CASSPGDPGQYDIDTQYF.

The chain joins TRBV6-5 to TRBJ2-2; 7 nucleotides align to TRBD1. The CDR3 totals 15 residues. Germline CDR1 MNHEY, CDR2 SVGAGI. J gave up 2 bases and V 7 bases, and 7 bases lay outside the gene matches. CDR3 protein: CASKLRQGNTGELFF. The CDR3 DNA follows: TGTGCCAGCAAGTTGAGACAGGGAAACACCGGGGAGCTGTTTTTT.

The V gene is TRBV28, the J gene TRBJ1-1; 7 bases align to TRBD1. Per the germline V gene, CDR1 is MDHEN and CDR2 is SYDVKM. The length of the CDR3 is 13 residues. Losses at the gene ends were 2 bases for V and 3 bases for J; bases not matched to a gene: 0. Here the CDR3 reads CASSLQGDTEAFF. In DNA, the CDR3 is TGTGCCAGCAGTTTACAGGGGGACACTGAAGCTTTCTTT.

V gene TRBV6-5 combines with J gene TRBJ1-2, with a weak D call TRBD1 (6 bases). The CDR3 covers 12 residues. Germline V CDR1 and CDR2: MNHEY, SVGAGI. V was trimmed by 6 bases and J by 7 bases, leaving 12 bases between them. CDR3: CASSRGAGGYTF. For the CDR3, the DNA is TGTGCCAGCAGCAGGGGCGCGGGTGGCTACACCTTC.

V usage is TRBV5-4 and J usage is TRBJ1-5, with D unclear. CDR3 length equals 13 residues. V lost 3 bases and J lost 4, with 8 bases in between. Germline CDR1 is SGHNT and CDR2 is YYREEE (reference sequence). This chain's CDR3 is CASSSGENQPQHF. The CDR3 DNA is TGTGCCAGCAGCTCTGGGGAGAATCAGCCCCAGCATTTT.

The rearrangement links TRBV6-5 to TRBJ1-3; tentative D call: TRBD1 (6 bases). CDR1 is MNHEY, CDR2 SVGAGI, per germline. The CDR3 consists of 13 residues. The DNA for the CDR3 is TGTGGAGTTGCAGGGGACGCTGGAAACACCATATATTTT. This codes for CGVAGDAGNTIYF.

For the CDR3, the DNA is TGTGCCAGCAGCTTAGCGGCAGGGTACTACACTGAAGCTTTCTTT. Its translation: CASSLAAGYYTEAFF. The chain combines TRBV7-9 with TRBJ1-1, with a tentative D call TRBD1 (5 bases). Germline CDR1 reads SEHNR; CDR2 reads FQNEAQ (reference sequence). Trimming removed 0 bases at V and 3 bases at J, with 11 bases between. This CDR3 spans 15 amino acids.

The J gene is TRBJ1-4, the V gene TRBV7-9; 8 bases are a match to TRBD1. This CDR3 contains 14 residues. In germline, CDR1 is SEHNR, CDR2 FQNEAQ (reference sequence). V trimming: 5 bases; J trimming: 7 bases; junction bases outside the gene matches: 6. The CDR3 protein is CASSRGQVTEKLFF. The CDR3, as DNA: TGTGCCAGCAGCCGGGGACAGGTTACTGAAAAACTGTTTTTT. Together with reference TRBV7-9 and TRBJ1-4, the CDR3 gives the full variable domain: DTGVSQNPRHKITKRGQNVTFRCDPISEHNRLYWYRQTLGQGPEFLTYFQNEAQLEKSRLLSDRFSAERPKGSFSTLEIQRTEQGDSAMYLCASSRGQVTEKLFFGSGTQLSVL.

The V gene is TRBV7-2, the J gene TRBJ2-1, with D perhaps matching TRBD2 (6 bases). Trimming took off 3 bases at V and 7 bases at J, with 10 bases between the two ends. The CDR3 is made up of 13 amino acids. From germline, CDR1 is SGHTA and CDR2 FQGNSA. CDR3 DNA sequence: TGTGCCAGCAGCTTGCGGGCGGGAAATGAGCAGTTCTTC. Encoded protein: CASSLRAGNEQFF.